This is a list of T cell receptor beta chains from one sample in a study of glioma-infiltrating T cells after dendritic cell vaccination. Only in-frame clones appear in the TCRdb table, and some are missing; sequencing was by immunoSEQ multiplex PCR. The sample lists just over 95,000 clones; over 60% were seen once. The sequences come from blood, collected before dendritic cell vaccination. The origin of the receptors is a human donor with glioblastoma. Both conserved end residues are part of each CDR3. D genes are given only for firm matches. Expanded clones get a size class; other rows say once, few or many, or leave the size out.

clone_size cdr3_length d_call j_call v_call cdr3_nt cdr3_aa
- 14 - TRBJ1-1 TRBV7-9 TGTGCCAGCAGCCTCCTCGACAGGTACACTGAAGCTTTCTTT CASSLLDRYTEAFF
- 14 - TRBJ1-5 TRBV19 TGTGCCAGTAGTATGGGGCATAGCAATCAGCCCCAGCATTTT CASSMGHSNQPQHF
- 13 - TRBJ1-1 TRBV6-6 TGTGCCAGCATCCCCGGCGGGAACACTGAAGCTTTCTTT CASIPGGNTEAFF
- 14 - TRBJ2-7 TRBV10-1 TGCGCCAGCAGCCTTGGTGGGAGATCCTACGAGCAGTACTTC CASSLGGRSYEQYF
- 15 TRBD1 TRBJ2-7 TRBV4-2 TGTGCCAGCAGCCAAGATAAGGGGGCGGCCTACGAGCAGTACTTC CASSQDKGAAYEQYF
- 17 TRBD2 TRBJ2-1 TRBV5-4 TGTGCCAGCAGCTTGCCGCCTATGGGACTAGCGGGAGAACAGCAGTTCTTC CASSLPPMGLAGEQQFF
- 16 TRBD1 TRBJ2-7 TRBV5-4 TGTGCCAGCAGCTCCGACCAGGGGGATAGGACCTACGAGCAGTACTTC CASSSDQGDRTYEQYF
- 13 - TRBJ2-7 TRBV27 TGTGCCAGCAGTTGGGTTAGCGGCTACGAGCAGTACTTC CASSWVSGYEQYF
- 14 - TRBJ1-1 TRBV6-1 TGTGCCACCAACTTCTGGACACAGAACGCTGAAGCTTTCTTT CATNFWTQNAEAFF
- 16 TRBD2 TRBJ2-7 TRBV9 TGTGCCAGCAGCCCCCGTCCTCGGGAGGGAGCCTACGAGCAGTACTTC CASSPRPREGAYEQYF
- 15 TRBD1 TRBJ1-2 TRBV7-8 TGTGCCAGCAGCTCCCGACAAACAGGGGCTACTGGCTACACCTTC CASSSRQTGATGYTF
- 15 TRBD1 TRBJ1-5 TRBV6-5 TGTGCCGGCAGTTCCGGGACAGGGCACAATCAGCCCCAGCATTTT CAGSSGTGHNQPQHF
once 13 TRBD1 TRBJ1-5 TRBV5-1 TGCGCCAGCGGGACAGGGGTGGGTCAGCCCCAGCATTTT CASGTGVGQPQHF
- 17 TRBD1 TRBJ1-1 TRBV27 TGTGCCAGCAGTCCCTGGGACAGGGGGTACCCGAACACTGAAGCTTTCTTT CASSPWDRGYPNTEAFF
- 12 - TRBJ2-7 TRBV18 TGTGCCAGCTCACCTGGAGGATACGAGCAGTACTTC CASSPGGYEQYF
- 14 TRBD1 TRBJ1-3 TRBV7-3 TGTGCCAGCAGCCCAACAGGGGGAGGAAACACCATATATTTT CASSPTGGGNTIYF
- 15 TRBD1 TRBJ1-4 TRBV19 TGTGCCAGTAGTCCCCCGACAGGGGATAATGAAAAACTGTTTTTT CASSPPTGDNEKLFF
- 15 - TRBJ1-4 TRBV7-6 TGTGCCAGCAGCTTATATCGGGGGGCGAATGAAAAACTGTTTTTT CASSLYRGANEKLFF